These T cell receptor beta chains were read from a single sample in a study of cytomegalovirus exposure and HLA in healthy donors. The table came from immunoSEQ multiplex PCR; TCRdb's copy has only in-frame clones and leaves some out. Of under 150,000 clones in the sample, under 70% were seen once. Sequencing used PBMCs. These receptors were obtained from a young man in good health and CMV-seropositive. Both conserved end residues are part of each CDR3. D genes are given only for firm matches. Rows give clone size only sometimes, using once, few, many, or a class for an expanded clone.

clone size: NA; V gene: TRBV4-2; J gene: TRBJ2-1; D gene: TRBD2; CDR3 DNA: TGTGCCAGCAGCCAAGTAGGTTCGGCTAGCGGGGGGGAGCAGTTCTTC; CDR3 protein: CASSQVGSASGGEQFF
clone size: NA; V gene: TRBV30; J gene: TRBJ1-1; D gene: NA; CDR3 DNA: TGTGCCTGGGCCGACAGGCGGGACACTGAAGCTTTCTTT; CDR3 protein: CAWADRRDTEAFF
clone size: NA; V gene: TRBV7-9; J gene: TRBJ1-1; D gene: TRBD1; CDR3 DNA: TGTGCCAGCAGCTTAACAGGGGATCTCACTGAAGCTTTCTTT; CDR3 protein: CASSLTGDLTEAFF
clone size: NA; V gene: TRBV18; J gene: TRBJ2-3; D gene: TRBD1; CDR3 DNA: TGTGCCAGCTCACGGGACAGGGAATGGGTCACGGATACGCAGTATTTT; CDR3 protein: CASSRDREWVTDTQYF
clone size: NA; V gene: TRBV29-1; J gene: TRBJ2-3; D gene: TRBD1; CDR3 DNA: TGCAGCGTTGAAGTAAGGACAGGTAGCACAGATACGCAGTATTTT; CDR3 protein: CSVEVRTGSTDTQYF
clone size: NA; V gene: TRBV29-1; J gene: TRBJ1-4; D gene: NA; CDR3 DNA: TGCAGCGTTGAGGTGGAGCCTAATGAAAAACTGTTTTTT; CDR3 protein: CSVEVEPNEKLFF
clone size: NA; V gene: TRBV28; J gene: TRBJ2-7; D gene: NA; CDR3 DNA: TGTGCCAGCAGTTTTCCCCGGACACCGGGTTGGGGCTACGAGCAGTACTTC; CDR3 protein: CASSFPRTPGWGYEQYF
clone size: NA; V gene: TRBV7-9; J gene: TRBJ1-4; D gene: TRBD1; CDR3 DNA: TGTGCCAGCAGCGGGGGACAGGTGGCTAATGAAAAACTGTTTTTT; CDR3 protein: CASSGGQVANEKLFF
clone size: NA; V gene: TRBV19; J gene: TRBJ1-1; D gene: NA; CDR3 DNA: TGTGCCAGTAGTATAGGGTCGGTGAACACTGAAGCTTTCTTT; CDR3 protein: CASSIGSVNTEAFF
clone size: few; V gene: TRBV7-9; J gene: TRBJ1-4; D gene: TRBD1; CDR3 DNA: TGTGCCAGCAGCTTACAACAGGGGACTAATGAAAAACTGTTTTTT; CDR3 protein: CASSLQQGTNEKLFF
clone size: NA; V gene: TRBV25-1; J gene: TRBJ1-2; D gene: NA; CDR3 DNA: TGTGCCAGCAGCCGGGGGTCTGGCTATGGCTACACCTTC; CDR3 protein: CASSRGSGYGYTF
clone size: NA; V gene: TRBV6-1; J gene: TRBJ2-5; D gene: NA; CDR3 DNA: TGTGCCAGCAGTGGGAGGTTAGGGAAGGAGGCGACCCAGTACTTC; CDR3 protein: CASSGRLGKEATQYF
clone size: once; V gene: TRBV4-2; J gene: TRBJ2-6; D gene: TRBD2; CDR3 DNA: TGTGCCAGCAGCCACGAAGGGGGACTAGCGGGGGCTGGGGCCAACGTCCTGACTTTC; CDR3 protein: CASSHEGGLAGAGANVLTF
clone size: NA; V gene: TRBV6-6; J gene: TRBJ2-4; D gene: NA; CDR3 DNA: TGTGCCAGCAGTGGTTGGGGGGATATAGCCAAAAACATTCAGTACTTC; CDR3 protein: CASSGWGDIAKNIQYF
clone size: few; V gene: TRBV14; J gene: TRBJ1-2; D gene: TRBD1; CDR3 DNA: TGTGCCAGCAGCCAGGACAGGAATCCCTTCTATGGCTACACCTTC; CDR3 protein: CASSQDRNPFYGYTF
clone size: NA; V gene: TRBV7-9; J gene: TRBJ1-2; D gene: NA; CDR3 DNA: TGTGCCAGCAGCTTAGGCCTGCCGGACTATGGCTACACCTTC; CDR3 protein: CASSLGLPDYGYTF
clone size: NA; V gene: TRBV2; J gene: TRBJ1-1; D gene: TRBD1; CDR3 DNA: TGTGCCAGCAGCAACAGTAAGTCAGGGGGCGGAAGAACTGAAGCTTTCTTT; CDR3 protein: CASSNSKSGGGRTEAFF
clone size: NA; V gene: TRBV2; J gene: TRBJ1-5; D gene: TRBD1; CDR3 DNA: TGTGCCAGCAGTGTGGAAACAGGGGGCTATAGCAATCAGCCCCAGCATTTT; CDR3 protein: CASSVETGGYSNQPQHF
clone size: NA; V gene: TRBV7-3; J gene: TRBJ2-1; D gene: TRBD2; CDR3 DNA: TGTGCCAGCAGCTTAGTCCGGGGGGGTATCCATGAGCAGTTCTTC; CDR3 protein: CASSLVRGGIHEQFF
clone size: NA; V gene: TRBV15; J gene: TRBJ2-1; D gene: TRBD2; CDR3 DNA: TGTGCCACCAGCAGACCCGGGGGGGGCCTTTACAATGAGCAGTTCTTC; CDR3 protein: CATSRPGGGLYNEQFF
clone size: NA; V gene: TRBV19; J gene: TRBJ1-5; D gene: NA; CDR3 DNA: TGTGCCAGTAGTATAAACGCAGGGAGCAATCAGCCCCAGCATTTT; CDR3 protein: CASSINAGSNQPQHF
clone size: NA; V gene: TRBV6-6; J gene: TRBJ1-5; D gene: TRBD1; CDR3 DNA: TGTGCCAGCAGGACAGGGGGGTATCAGCCCCAGCATTTT; CDR3 protein: CASRTGGYQPQHF
clone size: many; V gene: TRBV6-5; J gene: TRBJ1-6; D gene: NA; CDR3 DNA: TGTGCCAGCAGTTTTTCGAGGTACATTAATTCACCCCTCCACTTT; CDR3 protein: CASSFSRYINSPLHF
clone size: NA; V gene: TRBV5-1; J gene: TRBJ2-1; D gene: TRBD2; CDR3 DNA: TGCGCCAGCAGCTCGACTAGCCCCTACAATGAGCAGTTCTTC; CDR3 protein: CASSSTSPYNEQFF
clone size: few; V gene: TRBV2; J gene: TRBJ2-3; D gene: TRBD2; CDR3 DNA: TGTGCCAGCAGTCAGACTAGCGGGGGGACTAGCACAGATACGCAGTATTTT; CDR3 protein: CASSQTSGGTSTDTQYF
clone size: NA; V gene: TRBV10-2; J gene: TRBJ1-6; D gene: TRBD1; CDR3 DNA: TGCGCCAGCAGTGCCAGCCGACAGGGTTCACCCCTCCACTTT; CDR3 protein: CASSASRQGSPLHF
clone size: NA; V gene: TRBV2; J gene: TRBJ1-5; D gene: TRBD1; CDR3 DNA: TGTGCCAGCAGTGAACGGGACAGGGGGTATCAGCCCCAGCATTTT; CDR3 protein: CASSERDRGYQPQHF
clone size: few; V gene: TRBV29-1; J gene: TRBJ1-2; D gene: TRBD1; CDR3 DNA: TGCAGCGTCGTGGTCCCGACAGGGGGCGAGGAAGGCTACACCTTC; CDR3 protein: CSVVVPTGGEEGYTF
clone size: NA; V gene: TRBV4-2; J gene: TRBJ2-3; D gene: TRBD2; CDR3 DNA: TGTGCCAGCAGCCGTTCTAGCGGGAGTAGCACAGATACGCAGTATTTT; CDR3 protein: CASSRSSGSSTDTQYF
clone size: NA; V gene: TRBV2; J gene: TRBJ2-7; D gene: NA; CDR3 DNA: TGTGCCAGCAGTGAATTAATTGGGGCGGTCGAGCAGTACTTC; CDR3 protein: CASSELIGAVEQYF
clone size: NA; V gene: TRBV27; J gene: TRBJ1-6; D gene: NA; CDR3 DNA: TGTGCCAGCAGTTTTTGGTCAGCGGGGGTCTATTCTTCACCCCTCCACTTT; CDR3 protein: CASSFWSAGVYSSPLHF
clone size: NA; V gene: TRBV2; J gene: TRBJ2-3; D gene: TRBD2; CDR3 DNA: TGTGCCAACCTCCGGGAGGCGGGGGAAGATACGCAGTATTTT; CDR3 protein: CANLREAGEDTQYF
clone size: few; V gene: TRBV7-2; J gene: TRBJ1-3; D gene: NA; CDR3 DNA: TGTGCCAGCAGCCCCGATAAGGGGGTGGGAAACACCATATATTTT; CDR3 protein: CASSPDKGVGNTIYF
clone size: NA; V gene: TRBV5-1; J gene: TRBJ1-1; D gene: NA; CDR3 DNA: TGCGCCAGCAGCTCCGGAGGGTTTGGGGACACTGAAGCTTTCTTT; CDR3 protein: CASSSGGFGDTEAFF
clone size: few; V gene: TRBV6-1; J gene: TRBJ1-1; D gene: NA; CDR3 DNA: TGTGCCAGCAGTGTGGAGGGGAACACTGAAGCTTTCTTT; CDR3 protein: CASSVEGNTEAFF
clone size: NA; V gene: TRBV19; J gene: TRBJ1-5; D gene: TRBD1; CDR3 DNA: TGTGCCAGTAGTTCATTCGATTGGACAGGTCGTGAGCCCCAGCATTTT; CDR3 protein: CASSSFDWTGREPQHF
clone size: NA; V gene: TRBV29-1; J gene: TRBJ1-3; D gene: TRBD1; CDR3 DNA: TGCAGCGTGGCCCGGGACAGTGGAAACACCATATATTTT; CDR3 protein: CSVARDSGNTIYF
clone size: NA; V gene: TRBV6-1; J gene: TRBJ2-3; D gene: TRBD1; CDR3 DNA: TGTGCCAGCAGTGACGGGACAGCCTTTCGAGGGACGCAGTATTTT; CDR3 protein: CASSDGTAFRGTQYF
clone size: once; V gene: TRBV2; J gene: TRBJ1-6; D gene: TRBD1; CDR3 DNA: TGTGCCAGCACCGGACAGGGGAATAATTCACCCCTCCACTTT; CDR3 protein: CASTGQGNNSPLHF
clone size: NA; V gene: TRBV10-3; J gene: TRBJ2-7; D gene: TRBD2; CDR3 DNA: TGTGCCATCAGTGACCTAGCGGGGGGGCTCCACGAGCAGTACTTC; CDR3 protein: CAISDLAGGLHEQYF
clone size: NA; V gene: TRBV5-6; J gene: TRBJ2-3; D gene: TRBD2; CDR3 DNA: TGTGCCAGCAGCCCCCCGGGCGGGGGGAGCACAGATACGCAGTATTTT; CDR3 protein: CASSPPGGGSTDTQYF
clone size: NA; V gene: TRBV4-2; J gene: TRBJ2-1; D gene: NA; CDR3 DNA: TGTGCCAGCAGCCAAGTGACCGGGTACGCCTACAATGAGCAGTTCTTC; CDR3 protein: CASSQVTGYAYNEQFF
clone size: NA; V gene: TRBV30; J gene: TRBJ1-1; D gene: NA; CDR3 DNA: TGTGCCTGGAGTGTAGACAGCGCGAACACTGAAGCTTTCTTT; CDR3 protein: CAWSVDSANTEAFF
clone size: NA; V gene: TRBV7-9; J gene: TRBJ1-2; D gene: TRBD1; CDR3 DNA: TGTGCCAGCAGCTTAGCCGGGACAGGGAATGGCTACACCTTC; CDR3 protein: CASSLAGTGNGYTF
clone size: NA; V gene: TRBV19; J gene: TRBJ2-5; D gene: TRBD1; CDR3 DNA: TGTGCCAGTAAACAGGGGGCAGAGACCCAGTACTTC; CDR3 protein: CASKQGAETQYF
clone size: few; V gene: TRBV30; J gene: TRBJ1-6; D gene: NA; CDR3 DNA: TGTGCCTGGGCACCCGGAGTCTCCTATAATTCACCCCTCCACTTT; CDR3 protein: CAWAPGVSYNSPLHF
clone size: NA; V gene: TRBV27; J gene: TRBJ2-1; D gene: TRBD2; CDR3 DNA: TGTGCCAGCAGTTCCCGTTCTCTAGCGGGGTCGTACAATGAGCAGTTCTTC; CDR3 protein: CASSSRSLAGSYNEQFF
clone size: NA; V gene: TRBV5-1; J gene: TRBJ2-5; D gene: TRBD2; CDR3 DNA: TGCGCCAGCAGCTTGGTCCCTAGCGGGGGGGCAGAGACCCAGTACTTC; CDR3 protein: CASSLVPSGGAETQYF
clone size: NA; V gene: TRBV18; J gene: TRBJ2-1; D gene: NA; CDR3 DNA: TGTGCCAGCTCACCGGTGGGCCCTCACAATGAGCAGTTCTTC; CDR3 protein: CASSPVGPHNEQFF
clone size: NA; V gene: TRBV15; J gene: TRBJ1-2; D gene: TRBD1; CDR3 DNA: TGTGCCACCAGCAGGGACAGGGCCCAAAGCTATGGCTACACCTTC; CDR3 protein: CATSRDRAQSYGYTF
clone size: NA; V gene: TRBV10-3; J gene: TRBJ2-3; D gene: TRBD2; CDR3 DNA: TGTGCCATCAGTGACCGGCTTAGCGGGGCCAAGGATACGCAGTATTTT; CDR3 protein: CAISDRLSGAKDTQYF
clone size: NA; V gene: TRBV18; J gene: TRBJ2-1; D gene: TRBD1; CDR3 DNA: TGTGCCAGCTCGCAAGGGACAGGGGGCAAGGATGAGCAGTTCTTC; CDR3 protein: CASSQGTGGKDEQFF
clone size: NA; V gene: TRBV4-2; J gene: TRBJ2-3; D gene: NA; CDR3 DNA: TGTGCCAGCAGCCAAGATTATCGGGGGGCCGAAGATACGCAGTATTTT; CDR3 protein: CASSQDYRGAEDTQYF